These 17 T cell receptor beta chains were all obtained from the same sample, sequenced in a study of blood T cell repertoires in COVID-19. TCRdb's table, derived via immunoSEQ multiplex PCR, lists solely in-frame clones and lacks some. The sample has 65,000 to 75,000 clones, 89% seen once. Input material: peripheral blood. The receptors stem from a woman aged 50 to 60 with active COVID-19.

This clone was detected only once. The V gene is TRBV7-8, the J gene TRBJ2-1, with TRBD2 identical over 10 bases. CDR1 and CDR2 (germline): SGHVS, FQNEAQ. The CDR3 is 16 amino acids. Trimming at V came to 5 bases and at J to 1 base, leaving 5 bases not matched to a gene. The CDR3 loop reads CASSASSGGSYNEQFF. CDR3 in DNA: TGTGCCAGCAGCGCTTCTAGCGGGGGTTCCTACAATGAGCAGTTCTTC.

The chain combines TRBV9 with TRBJ2-3; no reliable D call. Germline lookup yields CDR1 SGDLS and CDR2 YYNGEE. V dropped 0 bases and J dropped 0 bases, with 11 bases sitting between them. The CDR3 contains 16 residues. CDR3 in DNA: TGTGCCAGCAGCGTAGATATCACTTCCAGCACAGATACGCAGTATTTT. This gives the protein CASSVDITSSTDTQYF.

The rearrangement links TRBV20-1 to TRBJ2-5; the match to TRBD1 covers 8 bases. J gave up 5 bases and V 3 bases, and 14 bases lay outside the gene matches. CDR3 length: 16 residues. Looked up from germline, CDR1 is DFQATT and CDR2 is SNEGSKA (reference sequence). CDR3 protein: CSASLPGGNRRETQYF. Here the CDR3 DNA reads TGCAGTGCTAGTTTGCCAGGGGGCAATCGTAGGGAGACCCAGTACTTC.

The rearrangement uses TRBV4-1 and TRBJ2-7; TRBD2 agrees at 9 bases. CDR1 is MGHRA and CDR2 is YSYEKL in the germline V gene. The CDR3 is 14 residues long. Trimming removed 0 bases from V and 7 bases from J; junction bases left unmatched: 4. This CDR3 is CASSQEGLAGEQYF. The DNA of the CDR3 is TGCGCCAGCAGCCAAGAGGGTCTAGCGGGAGAGCAGTACTTC.

CDR3 protein: CASSVAPTGGSGRSDEQFF. The CDR3 DNA is TGTGCCAGCAGCGTAGCTCCGACAGGGGGTAGCGGGAGAAGCGATGAGCAGTTCTTC. The V call is TRBV9, the J call TRBJ2-1, with D perhaps given as TRBD1 or TRBD2 (9 bases each). The germline V and J ends were trimmed by 0 bases and 8 bases, with 27 bases remaining between them. Germline CDR1 and CDR2: SGDLS and YYNGEE. CDR3 length: 19 residues. The whole variable domain, remainder taken from reference TRBV9 and TRBJ2-1, is DSGVTQTPKHLITATGQRVTLRCSPRSGDLSVYWYQQSLDQGLQFLIQYYNGEERAKGNILERFSAQQFPDLHSELNLSSLELGDSALYFCASSVAPTGGSGRSDEQFFGPGTRLTVL.

The chain employs TRBV18 and TRBJ2-1; TRBD2 agrees at 9 bases. The germline CDR1 and CDR2 sequences are KGHSH and LQKENI. V shed 2 bases and J 5 bases; nucleotides not matched to a gene: 13. CDR3 length equals 18 residues. DNA of the CDR3: TGTGCCAGCTCACCAAAACTCGTCCAGCGGGAGGTGAACAATGAGCAGTTCTTC. Its protein product is CASSPKLVQREVNNEQFF.

This rearrangement joins TRBV6-5 to TRBJ2-1; 7 bases are a match to TRBD1. The V segment lost 5 bases and the J segment 3 bases; nucleotides outside the gene matches: 4. The V gene's germline CDR1 is MNHEY and CDR2 SVGAGI. The CDR3 spans 14 residues. CDR3 DNA sequence: TGTGCCAGCAGTAGGGGGCAAGTCTACAATGAGCAGTTCTTC. Translated: CASSRGQVYNEQFF.

The chain combines TRBV9 with TRBJ2-3, with TRBD1 matching 7 bases. The CDR3 is made up of 15 amino acids. Germline CDR1 SGDLS, CDR2 YYNGEE. Unmatched junction bases numbered 3, after V lost 0 bases and J lost 2 bases. In DNA, the CDR3 is TGTGCCAGCAGCGTAGGGGACAGCCCCACAGATACGCAGTATTTT. This sequence encodes CASSVGDSPTDTQYF.

The chain is built from TRBV6-5 and TRBJ2-1; a possible D gene is TRBD2 (6 bases). Germline lookup yields CDR1 MNHEY and CDR2 SVGAGI. Trimming pared 0 bases from V and 8 bases from J, leaving 17 bases between. The CDR3 runs 16 residues. The CDR3 loop is CASSYSRWAGSDEQFF. CDR3 DNA sequence: TGTGCCAGCAGTTACTCTCGGTGGGCGGGAAGTGATGAGCAGTTCTTC.

The chain has TRBV7-9 and TRBJ2-1, with 9 bases fitting TRBD1. CDR1 SEHNR and CDR2 FQNEAQ come from the germline V gene (reference sequence). This CDR3 has 11 amino acids. The CDR3 here is CANDRGSEQFF. The CDR3 bases are TGTGCAAACGACAGGGGGAGTGAGCAGTTCTTC.

The V call is TRBV6-5, the J call TRBJ1-1; D might be TRBD1 (6 bases). Trimming stripped 4 bases from V and 4 bases from J, with 13 bases between. The germline V gene encodes CDR1 MNHEY and CDR2 SVGAGI. There are 14 residues in the CDR3. DNA of the CDR3: TGTGCCAGCAGTTTTGAGGGGGGGGGCACTGAAGCTTTCTTT. This codes for CASSFEGGGTEAFF.

This sequence joins TRBV3-1 (or the pseudogene TRBV3-2) and TRBJ2-1; TRBD2 matches 10 bases. This CDR3 is 15 amino acids long. The germline CDR1 and CDR2 sequences are LGHDT and YNNKEL (reference sequence). J lost 8 bases, V lost 8 bases, and 12 bases had no gene match. CDR3 protein: CASELQSGRGDEQFF. In DNA form, the CDR3 reads TGTGCCAGCGAACTCCAAAGCGGGAGGGGCGATGAGCAGTTCTTC.

The chain carries TRBV3-1 (or the pseudogene TRBV3-2) and TRBJ2-2; 13 bases are shared with TRBD2. Germline V CDR1 and CDR2: LGHDT, YNNKEL (reference sequence). V shed 4 bases and J 5 bases; nucleotides not matched to a gene: 7. This CDR3 contains 17 residues. In DNA form, the CDR3 reads TGTGCCAGCAGCCCTCCGGGGACTAGCGGGATTACCGGGGAGCTGTTTTTT. Its translation is CASSPPGTSGITGELFF.

This chain joins TRBV27 and TRBJ2-1; TRBD1 agrees at 7 bases. Losses at the gene ends were 6 bases for V and 0 bases for J; bases not matched to a gene: 5. This CDR3 is built from 15 residues. Germline V gene data show CDR1 as MNHEY and CDR2 as SMNVEV (reference sequence). The CDR3 protein is CASRMGQSSYNEQFF. The DNA of the CDR3 is TGTGCCAGCAGGATGGGACAGAGCTCCTACAATGAGCAGTTCTTC.

This clone was seen a single time. The chain recombines TRBV9 with TRBJ1-5; 7 bases match TRBD1. CDR1 is SGDLS, CDR2 YYNGEE, per germline. The CDR3 consists of 15 residues. After removal of 0 bases from V and 2 bases from J, the junction contained 2 bases not matched to a gene. CDR3 region: CASSVGQGGNQPQHF. The CDR3 DNA is TGTGCCAGCAGCGTAGGGCAGGGGGGCAATCAGCCCCAGCATTTT.

The CDR3, as DNA: TGTGCCAGCAACCCCGAGATGAACACTGAAGCTTTCTTT. Translating it yields CASNPEMNTEAFF. The chain links TRBV2 to TRBJ1-1; D is unclear. Germline loops: CDR1 SNHLY, CDR2 FYNNEI. The V end lost 7 bases, the J end lost 0 bases, and 9 bases lay between the germline ends. The CDR3 consists of 13 residues. Supplemented by reference TRBV2 and TRBJ1-1, the full variable domain reads EPEVTQTPSHQVTQMGQEVILRCVPISNHLYFYWYRQILGQKVEFLVSFYNNEISEKSEIFDDQFSVERPDGSNFTLKIRSTKLEDSAMYFCASNPEMNTEAFFGQGTRLTVV.

The rearrangement links TRBV4-1 to TRBJ2-1; 9 bases map to TRBD2. Germline lookup yields CDR1 MGHRA and CDR2 YSYEKL. The CDR3 extends over 15 amino acids. V shed 2 bases, J shed 6 bases, and the junction held 5 bases outside the gene matches. This CDR3 is CASSQIAGGSNEQFF. CDR3 nucleotide sequence: TGCGCCAGCAGCCAAATCGCGGGAGGGAGCAATGAGCAGTTCTTC.